The 18 T cell receptor beta chains in this list originate from one sample, sequenced in a study of T cells in Graves' hyperthyroidism and ophthalmopathy. Amplified TCR beta CDR3 regions derived from RNA transcripts. A first-round RT-PCR of the TCR CDR3 used the HTBI primer set. In TCRdb, the multiplex PCR reads were re-called with MiXCR into one record per CDR3 protein. The data show some 510,000 distinct CDR3 sequences, roughly 50% seen once. The source material was peripheral blood or thyroid tissue (not recorded which). The origin of the receptors is a woman aged 18-35 years with Graves' hyperthyroidism.

The chain carries TRBV19 and TRBJ1-5; D call uncertain. Trimming cost V 3 bases and J 3 bases, with 12 bases left between them. CDR1 and CDR2 from the germline V gene are LNHDA and SQIVND (reference sequence). The CDR3 contains 15 residues. CDR3 nucleotide sequence: TGTGCCAGTAGTATGAAGGGCACATACAATCAGCCCCAGCATTTT. It specifies CASSMKGTYNQPQHF.

This clonotype was counted only a few times. A read error may produce the germline difference seen at one junction end. This chain joins TRBV7-2 and TRBJ1-5; the D is unclear. CDR1 and CDR2 (germline): SGHTA, FQGNSA. The CDR3 runs to 17 residues. The CDR3 is CASSQDRGSPSNQPQHF. As DNA, the CDR3 is TGCGCCAGCAGCCAAGATCGGGGAAGCCCTAGCAATCAGCCCCAGCATTTT.

Regarding this clonotype: This is likely a read error, given that the CDR3 carries no conserved phenylalanine or tryptophan at its end. The chain links TRBV20-1 to TRBJ2-5; D perhaps matches TRBD2 (5 bases). Between the trimmed V and J ends, which lost 0 bases and 1 base, there was a span of 12 bases. The CDR3 is 15 amino acids. Germline V gives CDR1 DFQATT, CDR2 SNEGSKA (reference sequence). CDR3 sequence (DNA): TGCAGTGCTAGAGATTCCTTGGCGGGCCAAGAGACCCAGTACTTA. Translated, it gives CSARDSLAGQETQYL.

The rearrangement links TRBV28 to TRBJ2-5, with D unresolved. Trimming removed 5 bases at V and 7 bases at J, with 8 bases between. The CDR3 is made up of 11 amino acids. Germline CDR1 and CDR2: MDHEN and SYDVKM. The CDR3 DNA sequence: TGTGCCAGCAGTGTAACCGGGACCCAGTACTTC. It is translated as CASSVTGTQYF.

This chain connects TRBV2 to TRBJ2-7, with TRBD1 identical over 10 bases. The CDR3 spans 15 residues. Germline-derived CDR1 and CDR2 are SNHLY and FYNNEI. The ends lost 6 bases at V and 2 bases at J; junction bases unmatched: 7. The CDR3 DNA reads as TGTGCCAGCAGCGGTCGGGACAGGGGCGCCTACGAGCAGTACTTC. Protein sequence: CASSGRDRGAYEQYF.

Turning to this clonotype: Being one base from a much bigger clone, this may be a read error. The V gene is TRBV13, the J gene TRBJ2-7; 8 nucleotides line up with TRBD1. CDR3 length equals 14 residues. Germline V gene sequence: CDR1 PRHDT, CDR2 FYEKMQ (reference sequence). The CDR3 nucleotides read TGTGCCATCAGCGAGGACAGGGACGACTACGAGCAGTACTTC. Translating gives CAISEDRDDYEQYF.

With respect to this clonotype: It is likely a read error, because the conserved phenylalanine at the end of the CDR3 is missing. This chain joins TRBV7-3 and TRBJ1-1; 10 bases fit TRBD1. The CDR3 consists of 14 residues. Germline loops: CDR1 SGHTA, CDR2 FQGTGA. The V and J ends lost 4 bases and 4 bases, in that order; junction bases with no gene match: 3. The CDR3 protein is CASSSGQGSTEAFS. The CDR3 nucleotides are TGTGCCAGCAGCTCGGGACAGGGGTCCACTGAAGCTTTCTCT.

There are many counts of this clonotype. The chain joins TRBV19 to TRBJ1-5; D is unclear. CDR1 is LNHDA and CDR2 is SQIVND in the germline V gene (reference sequence). The CDR3 is 13 residues long. The V gene lost 5 bases and the J gene lost 4 bases, with 9 bases spanning the gap. The CDR3 DNA is TGTGCCAGTAGTTACGGACCGAATCAGCCCCAGCATTTT. This encodes CASSYGPNQPQHF.

This clonotype was detected ten times or more. The chain combines TRBV7-2 with TRBJ2-7, with 7 bases matching TRBD1. The germline V gene has CDR1 SGHTA and CDR2 FQGNSA. The CDR3 totals 14 residues. The ends lost 5 bases at V and 3 bases at J; junction bases unmatched: 7. CDR3: CASSTTGTDYEQYF. The DNA of the CDR3 is TGTGCCAGCAGCACCACCGGGACAGACTACGAGCAGTACTTC.

This chain joins TRBV24-1 and TRBJ2-2, with 7 bases matching TRBD1. This CDR3 comprises 14 residues. The ends lost 9 bases at V and 1 base at J; junction bases unmatched: 4. The germline V gene has CDR1 KGHDR and CDR2 SFDVKD. The CDR3 DNA reads TGTGCCACCGCCGGGACAGTGAACACCGGGGAGCTGTTTTTT. Amino acid sequence: CATAGTVNTGELFF.

This rearrangement joins TRBV24-1 to TRBJ2-5, with 9 nucleotides matching TRBD2. This CDR3 is built from 19 residues. Germline CDR1 and CDR2: KGHDR and SFDVKD. V trimming: 5 bases; J trimming: 0 bases; junction bases outside the gene matches: 15. CDR3 coding DNA: TGTGCCACCAGTGCTCTCCTCTATGGACTAGCGCTTCACCAAGAGACCCAGTACTTC. This sequence encodes CATSALLYGLALHQETQYF.

The chain is built from TRBV5-1 and TRBJ2-7, with 7 bases fitting TRBD1. V was clipped by 4 bases and J by 6 bases; unmatched bases: 7. The CDR3 extends over 13 amino acids. The germline gives CDR1 SGHRS, CDR2 YFSETQ. The DNA for the CDR3 is TGCGCCAGCAGCCGAGGGACAGACTCCGAGCAGTACTTC. Protein product: CASSRGTDSEQYF.

The genes are TRBV6-4 and TRBJ1-6; D not certain. V lost 1 base and J 8 bases, leaving 9 bases between the germline ends. Germline values: CDR1 MRHNA, CDR2 SNTAGT. This CDR3 contains 14 residues. The CDR3 is CASSDWGDDSPLHF. The CDR3, as DNA: TGTGCCAGCAGTGACTGGGGAGACGATTCACCCCTCCACTTT.

The V call is TRBV2, the J call TRBJ1-2, with a weak D call TRBD1 (6 bases). Trimming cost V 7 bases and J 6 bases, with 18 bases left between them. CDR1 is SNHLY, CDR2 FYNNEI, per germline. The CDR3 is 14 amino acids. CDR3 loop: CASTQRGDTDGYTF. DNA for the CDR3: TGTGCCAGCACCCAGAGGGGGGATACGGATGGCTACACCTTC.

The J gene is TRBJ2-2, the V gene TRBV10-3, with D uncertain. Trimming cost V 3 bases and J 1 base, with 6 bases left between them. Germline CDR1 reads ENHRY; CDR2 reads SYGVKD. The CDR3 extends over 14 amino acids. CDR3 amino acids: CAISDGMNTGELFF. CDR3 nucleotide sequence: TGTGCCATCAGTGACGGAATGAACACCGGGGAGCTGTTTTTT.

This clonotype was seen a few times. A much larger clone lies a single base off, so this may be a read error. The chain recombines TRBV29-1 with TRBJ1-1, with D maybe TRBD1 (5 bases). The CDR3 loop spans 13 amino acids. The germline V gene has CDR1 SQVTM and CDR2 ANQGSEA. The V gene lost 7 bases and the J gene lost 1 base, with 13 bases spanning the gap. The CDR3 DNA reads as TGCAGCGCCCCACTGGGGACGAACACTGAAGCTTTCTTT. Translating it yields CSAPLGTNTEAFF.

About this clonotype: The CDR3 end shows no conserved phenylalanine or tryptophan, and so a read error is likely. The DNA is omitted, as the CDR3 cannot be located on it reliably, and the CDR3 follows TCRdb's listing. This chain links TRBV2 with TRBJ2-7; no DNA check was done on the table's D call, TRBD1. Germline V gene lookup returns CDR1 SNHLY and CDR2 FYNNEI. The CDR3 spans 8 amino acids, including both terminal residues. The CDR3 here is CASMGRVI.

This rearrangement joins TRBV2 to TRBJ1-1, with D tentatively TRBD1 (5 bases). The CDR3 sequence is 12 residues long. V lost 11 bases and J 4 bases, leaving 14 bases between the germline ends. Germline CDR1 SNHLY, CDR2 FYNNEI. The CDR3 loop is CAARTLSTEAFF. As DNA, the CDR3 is TGTGCCGCCCGGACACTGAGCACTGAAGCTTTCTTT. Complete variable domain (other parts from reference TRBV2 and TRBJ1-1): EPEVTQTPSHQVTQMGQEVILRCVPISNHLYFYWYRQILGQKVEFLVSFYNNEISEKSEIFDDQFSVERPDGSNFTLKIRSTKLEDSAMYFCAARTLSTEAFFGQGTRLTVV.